The 14 T cell receptor beta chains presented below share a single source sample, sequenced in a study of breast tumors, draining lymph nodes, adjacent tissues. TCRdb reprocessed the multiplex PCR reads via MiXCR and lists one record per CDR3 protein. Of over 250,000 distinct CDR3 sequences listed, roughly 30% were seen once; the top ten hold approximately 1%. Breast cancer patients provided tissue from their axillary draining lymph nodes. Sequencing was carried out using axillary lymph node tissue. Every receptor here comes from a female donor with breast cancer. Some clones in this sample may be carry-over from other donors' samples.

The sample holds many counts of this clonotype. The chain recombines TRBV5-1 with TRBJ1-6; D not certain. Trimming took 4 bases from V and 11 from J, leaving 13 bases between them. The CDR3 length is 13 residues. CDR1 SGHRS and CDR2 YFSETQ come from the germline V gene. The CDR3 protein is CASSPDGRTPLHF. CDR3 DNA sequence: TGCGCCAGCAGCCCGGACGGGAGAACACCCCTCCACTTT. Full variable domain (rest looked up from reference TRBV5-1 and TRBJ1-6): KAGVTQTPRYLIKTRGQQVTLSCSPISGHRSVSWYQQTPGQGLQFLFEYFSETQRNKGNFPGRFSGRQFSNSRSEMNVSTLELGDSALYLCASSPDGRTPLHFGNGTRLTVT.

This clonotype was counted many times. This chain uses TRBV20-1 with TRBJ2-5, with a weak D call TRBD1 (6 bases). The CDR3 has 13 residues. The germline gives CDR1 DFQATT, CDR2 SNEGSKA (reference sequence). V lost 0 bases, J lost 4 bases, and 9 bases lay in between. The CDR3 coding sequence is TGCAGTGCTAGAGAGGCAGGGGCAGAGACCCAGTACTTC. This gives the protein CSAREAGAETQYF.

CDR3 sequence: CATDQTGADTQYF. CDR3 nucleotides: TGTGCCACCGATCAGACAGGGGCAGATACGCAGTATTTT. The rearrangement links TRBV10-3 to TRBJ2-3; 8 bases fit TRBD1. Germline CDR1 ENHRY, CDR2 SYGVKD. V was clipped by 10 bases and J by 4 bases; unmatched bases: 7. The CDR3 spans 13 residues.

This clonotype has ten or more counts. The junction and the germline gene differ at one end; a read error may be behind it. The V and J genes are TRBV20-1 and TRBJ2-5, with D perhaps matching TRBD1 or TRBD2 (5 bases each). The germline V gene has CDR1 DFQATT and CDR2 SNEGSKA (reference sequence). The CDR3 totals 14 residues. The CDR3 sequence is CSARGPPKGETQYF. CDR3 DNA sequence: TGCAGTGCGAGAGGGCCCCCCAAGGGGGAGACCCAGTACTTC.

The rearrangement joins TRBV27 to TRBJ2-6, with D tentatively TRBD1 or TRBD2 (5 bases each). Trimming left V 5 bases short and J 4 bases short, with 24 bases between. The germline CDR1 and CDR2 sequences are MNHEY and SMNVEV (reference sequence). The CDR3 runs 19 residues. In DNA form, the CDR3 reads TGTGCCAGCAGTCCCAACCTCGTGAGGGGCCGTCCGGGGGCCAACGTCCTGACTTTC. Translation gives CASSPNLVRGRPGANVLTF.

V gene TRBV28 combines with J gene TRBJ2-1; perhaps D is TRBD1 or TRBD2 (5 bases each). CDR1 is MDHEN, CDR2 SYDVKM, per germline. V was cut by 1 base and J by 7 bases, with 20 bases left in between. This CDR3 comprises 17 residues. This CDR3 reads CASSLLTSGRGTNEQFF. CDR3 bases: TGTGCCAGCAGTTTATTGACCTCGGGCCGTGGGACGAATGAGCAGTTCTTC. The complete variable domain, with remaining parts taken from reference TRBV28 and TRBJ2-1, reads DVKVTQSSRYLVKRTGEKVFLECVQDMDHENMFWYRQDPGLGLRLIYFSYDVKMKEKGDIPEGYSVSREKKERFSLILESASTNQTSMYLCASSLLTSGRGTNEQFFGPGTRLTVL.

This clonotype has at least ten counts. The V call is TRBV13, the J call TRBJ2-5, with D possibly matching TRBD1 (6 bases). The germline V gene encodes CDR1 PRHDT and CDR2 FYEKMQ (reference sequence). CDR3 length equals 19 residues. V lost 0 bases, J lost 1 base, and 21 bases lay in between. CDR3 sequence: CASSLGQLVGAPPQETQYF. The CDR3 DNA follows: TGTGCCAGCAGCTTAGGCCAGCTAGTGGGGGCACCCCCCCAAGAGACCCAGTACTTC.

The sample holds many counts of this clonotype. The J gene is TRBJ1-2, the V gene TRBV5-1, with TRBD1 as a possible D gene (5 bases). V gave up 0 bases and J gave up 6 bases, with 12 bases separating them. This CDR3 contains 14 residues. The germline CDR1 and CDR2 sequences are SGHRS and YFSETQ. Here the CDR3 DNA reads TGCGCCAGCAGCTTGGAAGCAGGGAAAGATGGCTACACCTTC. Translated: CASSLEAGKDGYTF.

There are many counts of this clonotype. The rearrangement links TRBV2 to TRBJ1-3; no reliable D call. Germline CDR1 and CDR2: SNHLY and FYNNEI. Between the trimmed V and J ends, which lost 6 bases and 0 bases, there was a span of 9 bases. The CDR3 runs 14 residues. For the CDR3, the DNA is TGTGCCAGCAGGAGGCCCTACTCTGGAAACACCATATATTTT. Its translation: CASRRPYSGNTIYF.

This clonotype was detected ten times or more. This chain links TRBV12-3 or TRBV12-4 with TRBJ2-1, with 8 bases identical to TRBD1. The V segment lost 7 bases and the J segment 5 bases; nucleotides outside the gene matches: 10. The CDR3 covers 15 residues. CDR3 nucleotides: TGTGCCAGCACCCCCGGACAGGGTCGAGACAATGAGCAGTTCTTC. Its protein is CASTPGQGRDNEQFF.

This clonotype was recorded many times. The chain uses TRBV20-1 and TRBJ2-7, with D unclear. The V end lost 0 bases, the J end lost 2 bases, and 5 bases lay between the germline ends. Germline values: CDR1 DFQATT, CDR2 SNEGSKA (reference sequence). This CDR3 spans 12 amino acids. CDR3 DNA sequence: TGCAGTGCTAGAGATCGGACCTACGAGCAGTACTTC. It is translated as CSARDRTYEQYF.

The J gene is TRBJ2-5, the V gene TRBV4-3; TRBD1 matches 7 bases. Germline V gene lookup returns CDR1 LGHNA and CDR2 YSLEER. The V gene end was trimmed by 1 base and the J gene end by 1 base; junction bases not matched to a gene: 6. CDR3 length: 16 amino acids. The CDR3 nucleotides are TGCGCCAGCAGCCAAGTCCGTACAGGGGCCCAAGAGACCCAGTACTTC. This encodes CASSQVRTGAQETQYF.

V is TRBV13 and J is TRBJ2-5; the D call may be TRBD1 or TRBD2 (5 bases each). V lost 6 bases and J lost 4, with 18 bases in between. The germline V gene encodes CDR1 PRHDT and CDR2 FYEKMQ (reference sequence). CDR3 length: 15 amino acids. The CDR3 reads CASRTGLAGSETQYF. The CDR3 DNA reads as TGTGCCAGCAGGACGGGGCTAGCTGGATCAGAGACCCAGTACTTC.

This clonotype appeared many times. V is TRBV11-2 and J is TRBJ2-2, with a possible D match to TRBD1 (6 bases). The CDR3 consists of 15 residues. V was shortened by 4 bases and J by 6 bases, with 15 bases between the two germline ends. Germline CDR1 and CDR2: SGHAT and FQNNGV. CDR3 DNA: TGTGCCAGCAGCTCCTACAGGGCCCATTCCGGGGAGCTGTTTTTT. Translating gives CASSSYRAHSGELFF. The whole variable domain, filled in from reference TRBV11-2 and TRBJ2-2, reads EAGVAQSPRYKIIEKRQSVAFWCNPISGHATLYWYQQILGQGPKLLIQFQNNGVVDDSQLPKDRFSAERLKGVDSTLKIQPAKLEDSAVYLCASSSYRAHSGELFFGEGSRLTVL.